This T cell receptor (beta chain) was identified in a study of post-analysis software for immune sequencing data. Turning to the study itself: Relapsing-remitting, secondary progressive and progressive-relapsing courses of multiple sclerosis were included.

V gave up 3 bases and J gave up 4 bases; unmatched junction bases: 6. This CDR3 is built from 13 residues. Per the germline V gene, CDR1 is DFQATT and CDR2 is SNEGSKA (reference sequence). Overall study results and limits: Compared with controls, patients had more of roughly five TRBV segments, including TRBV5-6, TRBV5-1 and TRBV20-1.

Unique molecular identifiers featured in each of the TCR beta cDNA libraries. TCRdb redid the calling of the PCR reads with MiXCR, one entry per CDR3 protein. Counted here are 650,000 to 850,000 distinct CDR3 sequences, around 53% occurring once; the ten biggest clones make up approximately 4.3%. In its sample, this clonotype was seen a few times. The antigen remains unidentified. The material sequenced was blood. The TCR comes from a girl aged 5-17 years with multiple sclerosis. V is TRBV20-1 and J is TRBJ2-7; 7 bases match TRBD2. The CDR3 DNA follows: TGCAGTGCTAGGGCTAGCGGACTGTACGAGCAGTACTTC. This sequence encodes CSARASGLYEQYF.